This TCR beta chain is drawn from a study of T cell responses to AZD1222 COVID-19 vaccine. Whole-study results and caveats: Clonal diversity may have been underestimated in mostly white British donors. Repertoire sampling was restricted to post-peak T cell response timepoints.

The assay was immunoSEQ multiplex PCR, and TCRdb's table has in-frame clones only and misses some. The data contain 30,000 to 35,000 clones, 75% to 80% of them singletons. Of note for this clone: Its target is unknown.

Pooling covered second doses at about 4 or about 12 weeks. The origin of this receptor is an adult who received the AZD1222 COVID-19 vaccine. The source material was peripheral blood, sampled 28 days after the second AZD1222 dose.

The CDR3 is CASSDSWGATDTQYF. The CDR3 coding sequence is TGTGCCAGCAGTGACAGTTGGGGGGCGACCGATACGCAGTATTTT. The chain carries TRBV2 and TRBJ2-3; D possibly uses TRBD1 or TRBD2 (6 bases each). This CDR3 is 15 amino acids long. CDR1 is SNHLY and CDR2 is FYNNEI in the germline V gene. The V and J ends lost 3 bases and 6 bases respectively, with 16 bases between them.